Presented here are 15 T cell receptor beta chains from one specimen sequenced in a study of T cells in Graves' hyperthyroidism and ophthalmopathy. Amplification yielded TCR beta CDR3 regions, with RNA transcripts as the source. First-round RT-PCR targeting the TCR CDR3 was performed with the HTBI primer set. From the multiplex PCR reads, TCRdb called clonotypes with MiXCR, one entry per CDR3 protein. This table holds roughly 710,000 distinct CDR3 sequences, approximately 36% found once. Sequencing was carried out using blood. The receptors were gathered from a woman in her thirties or forties with Graves' hyperthyroidism.

In the case of this clonotype: A read error may produce the germline difference seen at one junction end. J is TRBJ1-5 and V is TRBV5-1; D perhaps matches TRBD1 (6 bases). CDR3 length equals 16 residues. The germline V gene encodes CDR1 SGHRS and CDR2 YFSETQ. The CDR3 sequence: CASTRGGRYSNQPQHF. DNA for the CDR3: TGTGCCAGCACCCGGGGGGGCCGATATAGCAATCAGCCCCAGCATTTT.

This clonotype was counted between two and nine times. V is TRBV20-1 and J is TRBJ1-3, with D tentatively TRBD1 (6 bases). V lost 3 bases and J lost 2, with 11 bases in between. The V gene's germline CDR1 is DFQATT and CDR2 SNEGSKA (reference sequence). The CDR3 is made up of 14 amino acids. The CDR3 is CSARQGSPGNTIYF. In DNA, the CDR3 is TGCAGTGCTAGGCAGGGGTCCCCTGGAAACACCATATATTTT.

In its sample, this clonotype was seen many times. The V gene is TRBV6-5, the J gene TRBJ1-1, with D perhaps matching TRBD1 (5 bases). Germline CDR1 MNHEY, CDR2 SVGAGI. Trimming stripped 2 bases from V and 1 base from J, with 11 bases between. The CDR3 is 15 residues long. The CDR3 coding sequence is TGTGCCAGCAGTTACCGACCTACAGGGAACACTGAAGCTTTCTTT. It is translated as CASSYRPTGNTEAFF.

This clonotype occurred many times. CDR3 region: CASSIGTVAEKLFF. The CDR3 nucleotides are TGTGCCAGTAGTATTGGGACTGTCGCTGAAAAACTGTTTTTT. The chain employs TRBV19 and TRBJ1-4, with D possibly matching TRBD1 (5 bases). V was pared by 3 bases and J by 7 bases, with 12 bases between. CDR1 is LNHDA, CDR2 SQIVND, per germline (reference sequence). The CDR3 consists of 14 residues.

This clonotype appeared many times. The chain combines TRBV5-5 with TRBJ2-7; D is uncertain. Germline V lookup: CDR1 SGHKS, CDR2 YYEKEE (reference sequence). The CDR3 loop spans 13 amino acids. V shed 0 bases and J shed 3 bases, with 7 bases lying between them. As DNA, the CDR3 is TGTGCCAGCAGCTTGGAAGTGTACTACGAGCAGTACTTC. It yields the protein CASSLEVYYEQYF. Drawing the rest from reference TRBV5-5 and TRBJ2-7, the complete variable domain is DAGVTQSPTHLIKTRGQQVTLRCSPISGHKSVSWYQQVLGQGPQFIFQYYEKEERGRGNFPDRFSARQFPNYSSELNVNALLLGDSALYLCASSLEVYYEQYFGPGTRLTVT.

This clonotype was seen more than once but under ten times. V usage is TRBV25-1 and J usage is TRBJ2-5; possible D gene TRBD1, 6 bases. The CDR3 spans 16 residues. The V gene's germline CDR1 is MGHDK and CDR2 SYGVNS. V shed 6 bases and J shed 1 base, with 18 bases lying between them. CDR3 in DNA: TGTGCCAGCAGCGTTCTAGTCGGCAGGGGCCAAGAGACCCAGTACTTC. Residues: CASSVLVGRGQETQYF.

This clonotype was picked up a small number of times. This chain links TRBV12-5 with TRBJ2-5; weak D call: TRBD1 (6 bases). Germline lookup yields CDR1 LGHNT and CDR2 FRNRAP. Between the trimmed V and J ends, which lost 2 bases and 5 bases, there was a span of 12 bases. This CDR3 comprises 14 residues. The CDR3 DNA reads as TGTGCTAGTGGTTTGCCGACAGGCGGGGAGACCCAGTACTTC. Translation: CASGLPTGGETQYF.

The chain recombines TRBV2 with TRBJ1-2; a possible D gene is TRBD1 (5 bases). The CDR3 is 14 residues long. V lost 7 bases and J 6 bases, leaving 18 bases between the germline ends. Germline CDR1 SNHLY, CDR2 FYNNEI. In DNA, the CDR3 is TGTGCCAGCACCCTAGGGGCAGGGTTTGATGGCTACACCTTC. It codes for CASTLGAGFDGYTF.

Many counts were recorded for this clonotype. CDR3 nucleotides: TGTGCCATCAGTGGGCCGGGGCAGACCCAGTACTTC. It specifies CAISGPGQTQYF. The chain combines TRBV10-3 with TRBJ2-5, with D perhaps being TRBD1 or TRBD2 (5 bases each). The germline V gene has CDR1 ENHRY and CDR2 SYGVKD. This CDR3 spans 12 amino acids. V lost 4 bases, J lost 6 bases, and 9 bases lay in between.

This clonotype was recorded many times. The rearrangement links TRBV7-2 to TRBJ1-2; D might be TRBD1 (5 bases). V shed 5 bases and J shed 3 bases, with 16 bases lying between them. Germline V gives CDR1 SGHTA, CDR2 FQGNSA. This CDR3 is 15 amino acids long. The CDR3: CASSLDGDGYYGYTF. The CDR3 nucleotides read TGTGCCAGCAGCCTAGACGGGGACGGCTACTATGGCTACACCTTC.

For this clonotype: One end of the junction varies from germline; a read error may be responsible. The chain recombines TRBV7-3 with TRBJ1-1, with a tentative D call TRBD1 (6 bases). In germline, CDR1 is SGHTA, CDR2 FQGTGA. The CDR3 consists of 14 residues. DNA for the CDR3: TGTGCCAGCAGCCTAACCACAGGGAAATCTGAAGCTTTCTTT. It translates to CASSLTTGKSEAFF.

There are many counts of this clonotype. The rearrangement links TRBV9 to TRBJ2-6; D uncertain. Trimming cost V 0 bases and J 2 bases, with 9 bases left between them. Germline CDR1 is SGDLS and CDR2 is YYNGEE. The CDR3 length is 16 residues. The CDR3 coding sequence is TGTGCCAGCAGCGTAGGGTCAGGAGCTGGGGCCAACGTCCTGACTTTC. Its protein is CASSVGSGAGANVLTF.

This clonotype showed up many times. The chain is built from TRBV7-2 and TRBJ2-7; 9 bases are a match to TRBD1. The CDR3 spans 16 residues. Germline V gene lookup returns CDR1 SGHTA and CDR2 FQGNSA. With 6 bases clipped from V and 1 base from J, the junction kept 10 bases outside the gene matches. CDR3 DNA sequence: TGTGCCAGCAGTCTTACAGGGGGCCAGTCATCCTACGAGCAGTACTTC. As protein: CASSLTGGQSSYEQYF.

This clonotype came up once. A much more abundant neighbour one base away suggests this may be a read error. The chain is built from TRBV20-1 and TRBJ1-5, with D unclear. Trimming stripped 5 bases from V and 5 bases from J, with 10 bases between. The germline V gene has CDR1 DFQATT and CDR2 SNEGSKA (reference sequence). CDR3 length: 12 amino acids. As DNA, the CDR3 is TGCAGTGCTCCGTCGGGCGATCAGCCCCAGCATTTT. It specifies CSAPSGDQPQHF.

The CDR3 is CASSQDWRSGGARETQYF. The CDR3 coding sequence is TGTGCCAGCAGCCAAGATTGGCGGAGCGGGGGGGCACGAGAGACCCAGTACTTC. The chain combines TRBV14 with TRBJ2-5; 10 bases map to TRBD2. Trimming took 0 bases from V and 4 from J; bases not matched to a gene: 11. This CDR3 is 18 amino acids long. Germline assignment: CDR1 SGHDN and CDR2 FVKESK. The entire variable domain, with the rest obtained from reference TRBV14 and TRBJ2-5, is as follows: EAGVTQFPSHSVIEKGQTVTLRCDPISGHDNLYWYRRVMGKEIKFLLHFVKESKQDESGMPNNRFLAERTGGTYSTLKVQPAELEDSGVYFCASSQDWRSGGARETQYFGPGTRLLVL.